The 20 T cell receptor beta chains below were found in one sample sequenced in a study of T cell repertoires in cytomegalovirus infection. Using its own MiXCR run on the reads, TCRdb lists one record per CDR3 protein. Counted here are more than 500,000 distinct CDR3 sequences, 16% occurring once; the ten biggest clones make up approximately 24%. Sequencing was carried out using CD8+ T cells from PBMCs. These receptors were obtained from a human donor in good health (CMV status not recorded). Some clones in this sample may be carry-over from other donors' samples.

This clonotype came up many times. CDR3 sequence (DNA): TGTGCCAGCAGCTCGGGACTAGCGGGGGTTAGCTCCTACAATGAGCAGTTCTTC. The encoded protein is CASSSGLAGVSSYNEQFF. The chain employs TRBV7-2 and TRBJ2-1; 14 positions match TRBD2. The CDR3 length is 18 residues. Germline loops: CDR1 SGHTA, CDR2 FQGNSA. The ends lost 4 bases at V and 0 bases at J; junction bases unmatched: 5. The full variable domain, with the rest looked up from reference TRBV7-2 and TRBJ2-1, is GAGVSQSPSNKVTEKGKDVELRCDPISGHTALYWYRQSLGQGLEFLIYFQGNSAPDKSGLPSDRFSAERTGGSVSTLTIQRTQQEDSAVYLCASSSGLAGVSSYNEQFFGPGTRLTVL.

This rearrangement joins TRBV27 to TRBJ2-5; 8 positions match TRBD1. CDR3 length equals 14 residues. Trimming at V came to 6 bases and at J to 2 bases, leaving 5 bases not matched to a gene. The germline gives CDR1 MNHEY, CDR2 SMNVEV (reference sequence). In DNA form, the CDR3 reads TGTGCCAGCAGCCGCGGACAGGGACAAGAGACCCAGTACTTC. It is translated as CASSRGQGQETQYF.

This clonotype was detected a few times. The chain recombines TRBV2 with TRBJ1-1; D uncertain. From germline, CDR1 is SNHLY and CDR2 FYNNEI. This CDR3 has 12 amino acids. Trimming shortened V by 7 bases and J by 5 bases, and 11 bases separated the two germline ends. The CDR3: CASIGSRTEAFF. DNA of the CDR3: TGTGCCAGCATAGGGAGTCGGACTGAAGCTTTCTTT.

This clonotype was seen only a few times. The genes are TRBV27 and TRBJ2-1, with D possibly TRBD2 on 7 matching bases. V was clipped by 6 bases and J by 0 bases, with 18 bases between them. Germline assignment: CDR1 MNHEY and CDR2 SMNVEV (reference sequence). This CDR3 contains 17 residues. CDR3 sequence (DNA): TGTGCCAGCAGACGGGGGGCAGGGGAAAGCTCCTACAATGAGCAGTTCTTC. This encodes CASRRGAGESSYNEQFF.

The genes are TRBV11-2 and TRBJ2-5, with 8 positions matching TRBD1. Germline trimming cut 1 base from V and 4 bases from J; bases unmatched to any gene: 5. The CDR3 consists of 15 residues. CDR1 is SGHAT, CDR2 FQNNGV, per germline. CDR3 nucleotide sequence: TGTGCCAGCAGCTTAGGGACAGGGATTCGAGAGACCCAGTACTTC. Residues: CASSLGTGIRETQYF.

This clonotype was found once. The chain joins TRBV10-3 to TRBJ2-5; D could derive from TRBD1 or TRBD2 (5 bases each). Germline lookup yields CDR1 ENHRY and CDR2 SYGVKD. The length of the CDR3 is 11 residues. V shed 4 bases and J shed 5 bases, with 5 bases lying between them. The CDR3 protein is CAISGGETQYF. The CDR3 nucleotides are TGTGCCATCAGTGGGGGGGAGACCCAGTACTTC.

V is TRBV28 and J is TRBJ2-3; TRBD1 aligns across 7 bases. Germline V gene data show CDR1 as MDHEN and CDR2 as SYDVKM. This CDR3 has 15 residues. V was pared by 5 bases and J by 5 bases, with 10 bases of the junction left unmatched. This CDR3 is CASSQGGRGRDTQYF. The DNA for the CDR3 is TGTGCCAGCAGTCAAGGGGGCAGGGGAAGAGATACGCAGTATTTT.

This chain uses TRBV5-8 with TRBJ2-5, with 10 bases aligning to TRBD2. Germline CDR1 and CDR2: SGHTS and YDEGEE. The CDR3 totals 15 residues. The V and J ends lost 3 bases and 4 bases, in that order; junction bases with no gene match: 6. The chain's CDR3 is CASSSHRTSGETQYF. The CDR3 nucleotides read TGTGCCAGCAGCTCTCATCGGACTAGCGGAGAGACCCAGTACTTC.

This clonotype occurred a few times. The chain recombines TRBV30 with TRBJ2-1; 11 bases are shared with TRBD2. V was clipped by 2 bases and J by 8 bases; unmatched bases: 5. The germline gives CDR1 GTSNPN, CDR2 SVGIG (reference sequence). CDR3 length: 14 residues. CDR3 protein: CAWSSTSGRDEQFF. CDR3 DNA: TGTGCCTGGAGTAGCACTAGCGGGAGAGATGAGCAGTTCTTC.

The rearrangement links TRBV27 to TRBJ1-6; 8 positions match TRBD1. This CDR3 region has 17 residues. Germline CDR1 and CDR2: MNHEY and SMNVEV (reference sequence). J gave up 5 bases and V 5 bases, and 11 bases lay outside the gene matches. The CDR3 spells CASSPHLTGENNSPLHF. CDR3 coding DNA: TGTGCCAGCAGTCCGCACCTGACAGGGGAGAATAATTCACCCCTCCACTTT.

This clonotype was observed at least ten times. V gene TRBV10-3 combines with J gene TRBJ2-7; 9 bases agree with TRBD2. Trimming removed 1 base from V and 1 base from J; junction bases left unmatched: 5. CDR3 length equals 16 residues. Per germline, CDR1 ENHRY and CDR2 SYGVKD. CDR3 nucleotides: TGTGCCATCAGTGAGTATATAGCGGGGGCTTCCTACGAGCAGTACTTC. As protein: CAISEYIAGASYEQYF.

The table lists this clonotype with many counts. The gene calls are TRBV6-1 and TRBJ2-7, with TRBD1 matching 7 bases. After removal of 2 bases from V and 5 bases from J, the junction contained 6 bases not matched to a gene. The CDR3 has 14 residues. CDR1 is MNHNS and CDR2 is SASEGT in the germline V gene. As DNA, the CDR3 is TGTGCCAGCAGTGAAATGGGACAGAGGAACGAGCAGTACTTC. Its translation: CASSEMGQRNEQYF.

This clonotype was counted ten times or more. The V and J genes are TRBV12-5 and TRBJ2-3, with a possible D match to TRBD1 (5 bases). Germline CDR1 and CDR2: LGHNT and FRNRAP. This CDR3 is built from 14 residues. The ends were cut back, 4 bases at V and 4 bases at J, with 12 bases in the middle. The CDR3 bases are TGTGCTAGTGGTTCGACAGAAAAAGCAGATACGCAGTATTTT. It codes for CASGSTEKADTQYF.

This clonotype was counted ten times or more. The chain couples TRBV7-9 to TRBJ1-2; no definite D call. V lost 3 bases to trimming and J lost 4 bases, with 9 bases between them. Germline V gene data show CDR1 as SEHNR and CDR2 as FQNEAQ (reference sequence). This CDR3 region has 13 residues. In DNA, the CDR3 is TGTGCCAGCAGCTTCCCGGATCTCTATGGCTACACCTTC. Its translation is CASSFPDLYGYTF.

V is TRBV2 and J is TRBJ1-5; unclear D gene. The V gene lost 5 bases and the J gene lost 3 bases, with 20 bases spanning the gap. There are 17 residues in the CDR3. Germline values: CDR1 SNHLY, CDR2 FYNNEI. The CDR3 reads CASSTPAGGALNQPQHF. For the CDR3, the DNA is TGTGCCAGCAGTACCCCGGCGGGAGGAGCCCTCAATCAGCCCCAGCATTTT.

There are many counts of this clonotype. The gene calls are TRBV11-2 and TRBJ1-1; 9 bases map to TRBD1. J lost 8 bases, V lost 5 bases, and 9 bases had no gene match. Germline V gene data show CDR1 as SGHAT and CDR2 as FQNNGV. The CDR3 contains 14 residues. The CDR3 region has the DNA TGTGCCAGCAGCGCGGTGAGACAGGGGGAGGAAGCTTTCTTT. Translated: CASSAVRQGEEAFF.

The chain uses TRBV4-1 and TRBJ2-1; 9 nucleotides agree with TRBD2. Germline CDR1 reads MGHRA; CDR2 reads YSYEKL. V shed 6 bases, J shed 5 bases, and the junction held 8 bases outside the gene matches. The CDR3 is 15 amino acids. DNA for the CDR3: TGCGCCAGCAGTTTTAGCGGGAGCGTTCACAATGAGCAGTTCTTC. Its protein product is CASSFSGSVHNEQFF.

V is TRBV7-9 and J is TRBJ2-7, with D tentatively TRBD1 or TRBD2 (5 bases each). The ends were cut back, 5 bases at V and 5 bases at J, with 16 bases in the middle. Germline V lookup: CDR1 SEHNR, CDR2 FQNEAQ (reference sequence). The CDR3 is 14 residues long. CDR3 DNA sequence: TGTGCCAGCAGCGGTCCCGGGTGGGGGAACGAGCAGTACTTC. Amino acids: CASSGPGWGNEQYF. The whole variable domain, remainder taken from reference TRBV7-9 and TRBJ2-7, is DTGVSQNPRHKITKRGQNVTFRCDPISEHNRLYWYRQTLGQGPEFLTYFQNEAQLEKSRLLSDRFSAERPKGSFSTLEIQRTEQGDSAMYLCASSGPGWGNEQYFGPGTRLTVT.

This clonotype was seen ten or more times. The gene calls are TRBV7-3 and TRBJ2-2, with 13 positions matching TRBD2. Germline V gene sequence: CDR1 SGHTA, CDR2 FQGTGA. The V segment lost 4 bases and the J segment 5 bases; nucleotides outside the gene matches: 13. The CDR3 extends over 19 amino acids. CDR3 sequence reads: CASSSQLAGGSGETGELFF. CDR3 bases: TGTGCCAGCAGCTCCCAACTAGCGGGAGGGTCAGGGGAGACCGGGGAGCTGTTTTTT.

The V gene is TRBV2, the J gene TRBJ1-5; D not certain. V was pared by 2 bases and J by 3 bases, with 5 bases between. Germline V CDR1 and CDR2: SNHLY, FYNNEI. CDR3 length: 13 amino acids. In DNA form, the CDR3 reads TGTGCCAGCAGTGAATCGATCAATCAGCCCCAGCATTTT. As protein: CASSESINQPQHF.